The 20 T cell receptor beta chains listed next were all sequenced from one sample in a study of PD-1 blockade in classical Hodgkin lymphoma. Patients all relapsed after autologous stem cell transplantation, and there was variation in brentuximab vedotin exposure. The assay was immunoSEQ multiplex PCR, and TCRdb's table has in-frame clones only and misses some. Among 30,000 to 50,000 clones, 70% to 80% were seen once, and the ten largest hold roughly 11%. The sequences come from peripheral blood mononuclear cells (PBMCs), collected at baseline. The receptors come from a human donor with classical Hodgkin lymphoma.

This CDR3 reads CASIDQYQETQYF. The CDR3 nucleotides read TGTGCCAGTATAGACCAGTACCAAGAGACCCAGTACTTC. The chain recombines TRBV19 with TRBJ2-5; D remains unclear. Trimming pared 7 bases from V and 0 bases from J, leaving 9 bases between. The CDR3 extends over 13 amino acids. Looked up from germline, CDR1 is LNHDA and CDR2 is SQIVND (reference sequence).

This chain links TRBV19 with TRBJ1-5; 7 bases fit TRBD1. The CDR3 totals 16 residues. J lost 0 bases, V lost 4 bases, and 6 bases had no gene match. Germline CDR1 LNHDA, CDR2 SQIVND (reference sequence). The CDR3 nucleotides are TGTGCCAGTAGTAAAAGGGGGCCATATAGCAATCAGCCCCAGCATTTT. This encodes CASSKRGPYSNQPQHF.

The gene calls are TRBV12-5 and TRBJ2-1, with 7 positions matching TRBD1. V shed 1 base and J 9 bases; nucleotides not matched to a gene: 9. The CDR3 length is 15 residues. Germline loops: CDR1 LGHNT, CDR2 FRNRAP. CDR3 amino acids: CASGLAQQGTSEQFF. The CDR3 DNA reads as TGTGCTAGTGGTTTGGCACAACAGGGGACGAGTGAGCAGTTCTTC.

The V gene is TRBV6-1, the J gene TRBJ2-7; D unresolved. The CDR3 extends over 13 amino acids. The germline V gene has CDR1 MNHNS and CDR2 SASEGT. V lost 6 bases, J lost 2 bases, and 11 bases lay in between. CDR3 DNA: TGTGCCAGCAGGTCCCCCCTGGCCTACGAGCAGTACTTC. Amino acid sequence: CASRSPLAYEQYF.

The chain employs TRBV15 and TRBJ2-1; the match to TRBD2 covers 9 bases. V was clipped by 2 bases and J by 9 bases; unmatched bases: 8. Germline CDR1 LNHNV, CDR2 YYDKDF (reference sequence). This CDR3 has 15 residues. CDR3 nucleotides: TGTGCCACCAGCAGAAGAGTAGCGGGAGTGGGTGAGCAGTTCTTC. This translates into CATSRRVAGVGEQFF.

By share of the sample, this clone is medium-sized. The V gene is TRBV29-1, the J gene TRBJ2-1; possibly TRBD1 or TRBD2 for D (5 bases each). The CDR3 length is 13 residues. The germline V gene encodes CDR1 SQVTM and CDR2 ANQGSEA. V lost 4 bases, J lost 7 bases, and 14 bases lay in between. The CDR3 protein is CSVGTTWGNEQFF. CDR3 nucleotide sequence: TGCAGCGTTGGTACTACCTGGGGGAATGAGCAGTTCTTC.

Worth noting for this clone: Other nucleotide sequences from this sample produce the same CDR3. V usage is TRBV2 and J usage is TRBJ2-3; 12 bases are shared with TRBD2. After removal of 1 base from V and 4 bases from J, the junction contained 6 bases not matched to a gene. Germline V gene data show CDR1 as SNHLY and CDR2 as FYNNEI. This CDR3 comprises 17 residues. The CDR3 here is CASSEGILAGGPDTQYF. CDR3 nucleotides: TGTGCCAGCAGTGAAGGTATTCTAGCGGGAGGGCCAGATACGCAGTATTTT.

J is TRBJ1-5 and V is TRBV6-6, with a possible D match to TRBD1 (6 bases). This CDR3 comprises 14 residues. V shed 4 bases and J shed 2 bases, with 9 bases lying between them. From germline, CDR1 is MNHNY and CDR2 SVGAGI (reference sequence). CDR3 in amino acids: CASSFNRGNQPQHF. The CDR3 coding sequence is TGTGCCAGCAGTTTTAACAGGGGCAATCAGCCCCAGCATTTT.

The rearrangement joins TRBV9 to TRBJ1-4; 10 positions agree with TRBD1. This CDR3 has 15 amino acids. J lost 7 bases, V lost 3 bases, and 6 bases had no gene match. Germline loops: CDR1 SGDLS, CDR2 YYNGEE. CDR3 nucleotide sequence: TGTGCCAGCAGCGCGACAGGGGGCGCGTCTGAAAAACTGTTTTTT. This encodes CASSATGGASEKLFF. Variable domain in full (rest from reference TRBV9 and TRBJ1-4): DSGVTQTPKHLITATGQRVTLRCSPRSGDLSVYWYQQSLDQGLQFLIQYYNGEERAKGNILERFSAQQFPDLHSELNLSSLELGDSALYFCASSATGGASEKLFFGSGTQLSVL.

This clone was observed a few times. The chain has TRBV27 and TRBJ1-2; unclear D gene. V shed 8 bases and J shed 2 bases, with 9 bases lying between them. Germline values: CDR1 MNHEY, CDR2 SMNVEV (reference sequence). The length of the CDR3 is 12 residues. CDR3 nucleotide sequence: TGTGCCAGCTCTGCGGGCAACTATGGCTACACCTTC. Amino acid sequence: CASSAGNYGYTF.

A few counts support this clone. The CDR3 spells CAIRIGQGQHGYTF. The CDR3 coding sequence is TGTGCCATCAGGATAGGACAGGGCCAACACGGCTACACCTTC. The chain uses TRBV10-3 and TRBJ1-2, with 8 bases lining up with TRBD1. This CDR3 is 14 amino acids long. In germline, CDR1 is ENHRY, CDR2 SYGVKD. V lost 6 bases to trimming and J lost 8 bases; unmatched junction nucleotides: 11.

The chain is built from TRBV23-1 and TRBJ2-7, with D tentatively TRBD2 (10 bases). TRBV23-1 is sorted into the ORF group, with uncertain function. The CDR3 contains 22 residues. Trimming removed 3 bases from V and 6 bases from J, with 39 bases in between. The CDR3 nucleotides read TGCGCCAGCAGTCAGGCCCCGCTACAGGGGGCGGCTAGCGGGAGTTTGGTGGTCGAGCAGTACTTC. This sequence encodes CASSQAPLQGAASGSLVVEQYF.

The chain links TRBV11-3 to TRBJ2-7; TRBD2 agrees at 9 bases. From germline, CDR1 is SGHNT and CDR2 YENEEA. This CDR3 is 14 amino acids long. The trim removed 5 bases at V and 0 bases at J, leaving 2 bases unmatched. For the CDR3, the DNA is TGTGCCAGCAGCCTGGGACTAGCCTCCTACGAGCAGTACTTC. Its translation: CASSLGLASYEQYF. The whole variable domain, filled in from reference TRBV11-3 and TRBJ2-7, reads EAGVVQSPRYKIIEKKQPVAFWCNPISGHNTLYWYLQNLGQGPELLIRYENEEAVDDSQLPKDRFSAERLKGVDSTLKIQPAELGDSAVYLCASSLGLASYEQYFGPGTRLTVT.

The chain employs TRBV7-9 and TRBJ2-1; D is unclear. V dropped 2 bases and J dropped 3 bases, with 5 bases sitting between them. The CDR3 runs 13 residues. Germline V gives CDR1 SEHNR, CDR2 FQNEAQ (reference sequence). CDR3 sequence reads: CASSLTNYNEQFF. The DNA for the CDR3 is TGTGCCAGCAGCTTAACCAACTACAATGAGCAGTTCTTC.

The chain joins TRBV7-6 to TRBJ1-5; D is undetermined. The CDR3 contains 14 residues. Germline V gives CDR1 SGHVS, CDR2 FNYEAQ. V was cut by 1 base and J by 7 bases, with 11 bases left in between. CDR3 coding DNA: TGTGCCAGCAGCTTAGAAACAGTGGGGCAGCCCCAGCATTTT. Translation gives CASSLETVGQPQHF. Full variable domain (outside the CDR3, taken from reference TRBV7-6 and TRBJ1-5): GAGVSQSPRYKVTKRGQDVALRCDPISGHVSLYWYRQALGQGPEFLTYFNYEAQQDKSGLPNDRFSAERPEGSISTLTIQRTEQRDSAMYRCASSLETVGQPQHFGDGTRLSIL.

The CDR3 DNA follows: TGCAGCGTTGAAGGGGACGGGATCTACGAGCAGTACTTC. This encodes CSVEGDGIYEQYF. The chain combines TRBV29-1 with TRBJ2-7; perhaps D is TRBD1 or TRBD2 (5 bases each). Trimming stripped 1 base from V and 3 bases from J, with 10 bases between. Germline assignment: CDR1 SQVTM and CDR2 ANQGSEA. The CDR3 length is 13 residues.

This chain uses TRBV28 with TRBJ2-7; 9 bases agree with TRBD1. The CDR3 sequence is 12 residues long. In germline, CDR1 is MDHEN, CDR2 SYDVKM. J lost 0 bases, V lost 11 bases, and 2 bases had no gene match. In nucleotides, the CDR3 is TGTGCCGTACAGGGGGCCTCCTACGAGCAGTACTTC. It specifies CAVQGASYEQYF.

The CDR3 DNA reads as TGTGCCAGCAGTGCGGCAGACTCTGCGCCCCAGCATTTT. It yields the protein CASSAADSAPQHF. V usage is TRBV2 and J usage is TRBJ1-5; D not certain. The CDR3 is 13 amino acids. Germline loops: CDR1 SNHLY, CDR2 FYNNEI. Trimming took 4 bases from V and 9 from J, leaving 13 bases between them.

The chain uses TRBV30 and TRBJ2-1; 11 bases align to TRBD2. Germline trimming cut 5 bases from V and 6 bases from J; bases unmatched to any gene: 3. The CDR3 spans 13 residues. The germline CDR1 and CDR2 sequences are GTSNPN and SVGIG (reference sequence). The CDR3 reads CAWVAGGPNEQFF. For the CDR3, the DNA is TGTGCCTGGGTAGCGGGAGGGCCCAATGAGCAGTTCTTC.

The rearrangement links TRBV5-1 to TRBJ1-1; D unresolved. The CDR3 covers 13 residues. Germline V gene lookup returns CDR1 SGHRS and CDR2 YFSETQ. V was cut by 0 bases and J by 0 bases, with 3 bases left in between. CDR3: CASSLDMNTEAFF. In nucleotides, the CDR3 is TGCGCCAGCAGCTTGGATATGAACACTGAAGCTTTCTTT.